This TCR beta chain was obtained from a study of blood T cell repertoires in COVID-19. The wider study: Some COVID-19 samples were acute and others convalescent; all came from the United States, Italy and Spain. In each case, the material was cDNA or gDNA derived from T cells, B-cell-depleted T cells, or PBMCs.

Authors' processing steps: Researchers report that nucleated cell counts were estimated from reference gene primer amplification. Clones were read by immunoSEQ multiplex PCR, and TCRdb kept only the in-frame ones, dropping some. The V and J calls and clone size come from that table; D and trimming were worked out from the DNA. The sample lists approximately 200,000 clones, about nine tenths occurring once. Sequences were obtained from peripheral blood. This TCR came from a man aged 65 to 85 with active or convalescent COVID-19.

For the CDR3, the DNA is TGTGCCAGCAGTTTAGGACATCAAGAGACCCAGTACTTC. Translation: CASSLGHQETQYF. The chain is built from TRBV28 and TRBJ2-5; a weak D match, TRBD1 (5 bases). Germline-derived CDR1 and CDR2 are MDHEN and SYDVKM. CDR3 length equals 13 residues. V lost 2 bases and J 2 bases, leaving 6 bases between the germline ends.